These T cell receptor beta chains were read from a single sample in a study of OX40 agonist ivuxolimab in advanced cancers. Data came from immunoSEQ multiplex PCR; TCRdb stores just in-frame clones and leaves some out. The sample yields around 80,000 clones, around 86% seen once. This material consisted of CD4+ or CD8+ T cells sorted from blood, taken in a trial of the OX40 agonist ivuxolimab. These receptor sequences come from an adult with an advanced solid tumor such as melanoma, head and neck, liver or kidney cancer. The CDR3 runs from the conserved cysteine through the conserved F or W. A D gene is named only where the DNA matches it firmly. The size field is filled for only some rows; it gives once, few, many or a size class.

V gene: TRBV28; D gene: .; CDR3 length: 14; J gene: TRBJ1-5; clone size: .; CDR3 DNA: TGTGCCAGCAGTTTATCTGGGTATAGGCAGCCCCAGCATTTT; CDR3 protein: CASSLSGYRQPQHF
V gene: TRBV18; D gene: TRBD1; CDR3 length: 13; J gene: TRBJ1-1; clone size: .; CDR3 DNA: TGTGCCAGCTCACCTAGGACAGGGTTGGGAGCTTTCTTT; CDR3 protein: CASSPRTGLGAFF
V gene: TRBV27; D gene: .; CDR3 length: 15; J gene: TRBJ1-2; clone size: .; CDR3 DNA: TGTGCCAGCAGTTTGGTTTTGGGCGGGAACTATGGCTACACCTTC; CDR3 protein: CASSLVLGGNYGYTF
V gene: TRBV28; D gene: TRBD1; CDR3 length: 19; J gene: TRBJ1-2; clone size: .; CDR3 DNA: TGTGCCAGCAGTTGGATTCCGGACAGGGGTCTTAACATCCCCTATGGCTACACCTTC; CDR3 protein: CASSWIPDRGLNIPYGYTF
V gene: TRBV4-1; D gene: .; CDR3 length: 15; J gene: TRBJ2-3; clone size: .; CDR3 DNA: TGCGCCAGCAGCCAAAACTGGGATCGCACAGATACGCAGTATTTT; CDR3 protein: CASSQNWDRTDTQYF
V gene: TRBV7-2; D gene: TRBD1; CDR3 length: 17; J gene: TRBJ1-2; clone size: .; CDR3 DNA: TGTGCCAGCAGCTTAGTGGGGGACAGCCCCTCTAACTATGGCTACACCTTC; CDR3 protein: CASSLVGDSPSNYGYTF
V gene: TRBV10-3; D gene: .; CDR3 length: 13; J gene: TRBJ2-7; clone size: .; CDR3 DNA: TGTGCCATCAGAAGGGACTCCCCGGGGGAGCAGTACTTC; CDR3 protein: CAIRRDSPGEQYF
V gene: TRBV19; D gene: .; CDR3 length: 15; J gene: TRBJ2-1; clone size: .; CDR3 DNA: TGTGCCAGTAGTATACCCAGAAGAGGGTACAATGAGCAGTTCTTC; CDR3 protein: CASSIPRRGYNEQFF
V gene: TRBV6-5; D gene: .; CDR3 length: 13; J gene: TRBJ1-2; clone size: .; CDR3 DNA: TGTGCCAGCATCGGATCCTTGGGCTATGGCTACACCTTC; CDR3 protein: CASIGSLGYGYTF
V gene: TRBV27; D gene: .; CDR3 length: 13; J gene: TRBJ2-7; clone size: .; CDR3 DNA: TGTGCCAGCAGATTCTCCGCCTCCTACGAGCAGTACTTC; CDR3 protein: CASRFSASYEQYF
V gene: TRBV7-2; D gene: .; CDR3 length: 15; J gene: TRBJ2-3; clone size: once; CDR3 DNA: TGTGCCAGCAGTTTAGCTGGTACCCGCACAGATACGCAGTATTTT; CDR3 protein: CASSLAGTRTDTQYF
V gene: TRBV2; D gene: TRBD1; CDR3 length: 14; J gene: TRBJ2-7; clone size: .; CDR3 DNA: TGTGCCAGCGTTAAGACAGGGGGCGTCGATGAGCAGTACTTC; CDR3 protein: CASVKTGGVDEQYF
V gene: TRBV6-5; D gene: TRBD1; CDR3 length: 13; J gene: TRBJ1-5; clone size: .; CDR3 DNA: TGTGCCAGCAGAAGACAGGGGAGTCAGCCCCAGCATTTT; CDR3 protein: CASRRQGSQPQHF
V gene: TRBV18; D gene: .; CDR3 length: 14; J gene: TRBJ2-3; clone size: .; CDR3 DNA: TGTGCCAGCTCACCCGGGGTCTTGGCAGATACGCAGTATTTT; CDR3 protein: CASSPGVLADTQYF
V gene: TRBV4-1; D gene: .; CDR3 length: 12; J gene: TRBJ1-4; clone size: .; CDR3 DNA: TGCGCCAGCAGCCCCCCCCTGGGAAAACTGTTTTTT; CDR3 protein: CASSPPLGKLFF
V gene: TRBV7-3; D gene: .; CDR3 length: 15; J gene: TRBJ1-1; clone size: .; CDR3 DNA: TGTGCCAGCAGCTTAAGAGGGGGATTCAACACTGAAGCTTTCTTT; CDR3 protein: CASSLRGGFNTEAFF
V gene: TRBV19; D gene: .; CDR3 length: 16; J gene: TRBJ1-6; clone size: .; CDR3 DNA: TGTGCCCGCCGAGGTCGCATGCGATCCTATAATTCACCCCTCCACTTT; CDR3 protein: CARRGRMRSYNSPLHF
V gene: TRBV6-5; D gene: TRBD1; CDR3 length: 13; J gene: TRBJ1-2; clone size: .; CDR3 DNA: TGTGCCAGCACCTTGGGACAGTACTATGGCTACACCTTC; CDR3 protein: CASTLGQYYGYTF
V gene: TRBV2; D gene: TRBD2; CDR3 length: 16; J gene: TRBJ2-1; clone size: .; CDR3 DNA: TGTGCCAGCAGTGAAAGGCCCCTAGCGGGGGGAAGTGAGCAGTTCTTC; CDR3 protein: CASSERPLAGGSEQFF
V gene: TRBV7-9; D gene: .; CDR3 length: 13; J gene: TRBJ1-5; clone size: .; CDR3 DNA: TGTGCCAGCAGCTTGGGAAGATCCCAGCCCCAGCATTTT; CDR3 protein: CASSLGRSQPQHF
V gene: TRBV5-1; D gene: TRBD1; CDR3 length: 14; J gene: TRBJ1-6; clone size: .; CDR3 DNA: TGCGCCAGCCGTACAGGGGGCTTTGATTCACCCCTCCACTTT; CDR3 protein: CASRTGGFDSPLHF
V gene: TRBV7-9; D gene: TRBD1; CDR3 length: 14; J gene: TRBJ1-6; clone size: .; CDR3 DNA: TGTGCCAGCAGCCCGGAACAGGGGAATTCACCCCTCCACTTT; CDR3 protein: CASSPEQGNSPLHF
V gene: TRBV5-6; D gene: .; CDR3 length: 17; J gene: TRBJ2-6; clone size: once; CDR3 DNA: TGTGCCAGCAGCTTGGTAACGGCTACCTCTGGGGCCAACGTCCTGACTTTC; CDR3 protein: CASSLVTATSGANVLTF
V gene: TRBV9; D gene: TRBD2; CDR3 length: 18; J gene: TRBJ2-3; clone size: .; CDR3 DNA: TGTGCCAGCAGCGTAGTACTAGCGGGGGGCTTCGGCACAGATACGCAGTATTTT; CDR3 protein: CASSVVLAGGFGTDTQYF
V gene: TRBV28; D gene: TRBD2; CDR3 length: 14; J gene: TRBJ2-7; clone size: .; CDR3 DNA: TGTGCCAGCAGTTTAGCTAGCGGGACCTCCGAGCAGTACTTC; CDR3 protein: CASSLASGTSEQYF
V gene: TRBV6-5; D gene: .; CDR3 length: 16; J gene: TRBJ1-3; clone size: once; CDR3 DNA: TGTGCCAGCAGTTTTACAGGATTGAACTCTGGAAACACCATATATTTT; CDR3 protein: CASSFTGLNSGNTIYF
V gene: TRBV10-3; D gene: .; CDR3 length: 13; J gene: TRBJ1-2; clone size: .; CDR3 DNA: TGTGCCGTGCAGGACAAATTGAACTATGGCTACACCTTC; CDR3 protein: CAVQDKLNYGYTF
V gene: TRBV18; D gene: .; CDR3 length: 13; J gene: TRBJ2-5; clone size: .; CDR3 DNA: TGTGCCAGCTCACCAACTCGTGCAGAGACCCAGTACTTC; CDR3 protein: CASSPTRAETQYF
V gene: TRBV7-2; D gene: TRBD1; CDR3 length: 14; J gene: TRBJ1-2; clone size: .; CDR3 DNA: TGTGCCAGCAGAAAACAGGGGGGGGTCTATGGCTACACCTTC; CDR3 protein: CASRKQGGVYGYTF
V gene: TRBV18; D gene: .; CDR3 length: 14; J gene: TRBJ1-1; clone size: once; CDR3 DNA: TGTGCCAGCTCACCGGCCCCGGGGGGCACTGAAGCTTTCTTT; CDR3 protein: CASSPAPGGTEAFF
V gene: TRBV18; D gene: .; CDR3 length: 15; J gene: TRBJ1-4; clone size: .; CDR3 DNA: TGTGCCAGCTCCGACCAGCGTGCAACTAATGAAAAACTGTTTTTT; CDR3 protein: CASSDQRATNEKLFF
V gene: TRBV30; D gene: .; CDR3 length: 13; J gene: TRBJ1-5; clone size: .; CDR3 DNA: TGTGCCTGGAGTGTACGAGGGCTTCAGCCCCAGCATTTT; CDR3 protein: CAWSVRGLQPQHF
V gene: TRBV9; D gene: .; CDR3 length: 15; J gene: TRBJ1-4; clone size: .; CDR3 DNA: TGTGCCAGCAGCCCCCTCAGGCAAACTAATGAAAAACTGTTTTTT; CDR3 protein: CASSPLRQTNEKLFF
V gene: TRBV25-1; D gene: .; CDR3 length: 13; J gene: TRBJ1-2; clone size: .; CDR3 DNA: TGTGCCAGCAGCGGGACACAAGTAGGTGGCTACACCTTC; CDR3 protein: CASSGTQVGGYTF
V gene: TRBV2; D gene: .; CDR3 length: 10; J gene: TRBJ2-5; clone size: .; CDR3 DNA: TGTGCCAGCAGTGACCAGACCCAGTACTTC; CDR3 protein: CASSDQTQYF
V gene: TRBV4-1; D gene: TRBD2; CDR3 length: 17; J gene: TRBJ2-7; clone size: .; CDR3 DNA: TGCGCCAGCAGCCAAGTTGGGGCTAGCGGGAGGTCCTACGAGCAGTACTTC; CDR3 protein: CASSQVGASGRSYEQYF
V gene: TRBV7-2; D gene: .; CDR3 length: 14; J gene: TRBJ2-6; clone size: .; CDR3 DNA: TGTGCCAGCAGCTCGGACTCTGGGGCCAACGTCCTGACTTTC; CDR3 protein: CASSSDSGANVLTF
V gene: TRBV5-1; D gene: TRBD1; CDR3 length: 14; J gene: TRBJ2-5; clone size: .; CDR3 DNA: TGCGCCAGCTCCCGGGACAGGGGGCAGGAGACCCAGTACTTC; CDR3 protein: CASSRDRGQETQYF
V gene: TRBV28; D gene: .; CDR3 length: 13; J gene: TRBJ2-4; clone size: .; CDR3 DNA: TGTGCCAGCAGTTTGAGGGTGGGAAACATTCAGTACTTC; CDR3 protein: CASSLRVGNIQYF
V gene: TRBV11-2; D gene: TRBD2; CDR3 length: 16; J gene: TRBJ2-7; clone size: .; CDR3 DNA: TGTGCCAGCAGCTTAGATCTAGCGGGGCCATCCTACGAGCAGTACTTC; CDR3 protein: CASSLDLAGPSYEQYF
V gene: TRBV5-1; D gene: .; CDR3 length: 14; J gene: TRBJ2-1; clone size: .; CDR3 DNA: TGCGCCAGCAGCACCTCGGGTTGGTACAATGAGCAGTTCTTC; CDR3 protein: CASSTSGWYNEQFF
V gene: TRBV6-1; D gene: TRBD1; CDR3 length: 15; J gene: TRBJ1-3; clone size: .; CDR3 DNA: TGTGCCAGCAGCCCCAGGGGGGGGCTTGGAAACACCATATATTTT; CDR3 protein: CASSPRGGLGNTIYF
V gene: TRBV18; D gene: .; CDR3 length: 13; J gene: TRBJ1-1; clone size: .; CDR3 DNA: TGTGCCAGCTCACCCGGTCTGGACACTGAAGCTTTCTTT; CDR3 protein: CASSPGLDTEAFF
V gene: TRBV7-6; D gene: TRBD2; CDR3 length: 15; J gene: TRBJ2-1; clone size: few; CDR3 DNA: TGTGCCAGCATTGCGGGAGTGGGCTCCTACAATGAGCAGTTCTTC; CDR3 protein: CASIAGVGSYNEQFF
V gene: TRBV30; D gene: .; CDR3 length: 13; J gene: TRBJ1-2; clone size: .; CDR3 DNA: TGTGCCTGGAGTGTTTCGTGGAACTATGGCTACACCTTC; CDR3 protein: CAWSVSWNYGYTF
V gene: TRBV7-2; D gene: TRBD1; CDR3 length: 16; J gene: TRBJ1-2; clone size: .; CDR3 DNA: TGTGCCAGCAGCTCCCCGGGAACAAGACAGGGGGCTGGCTACACCTTC; CDR3 protein: CASSSPGTRQGAGYTF